This TCR beta chain was profiled in a study of T cells in Graves' hyperthyroidism and ophthalmopathy. This clonotype was found many times. Its antigen is unidentified. Germline lookup yields CDR1 KGHSH and CDR2 LQKENI. Trimming cost V 8 bases and J 0 bases, with 10 bases left between them. The CDR3 covers 13 residues. The investigators amplified TCR beta CDR3 regions from RNA transcripts. The primer set for the first-round RT-PCR of the TCR CDR3 was HTBI. TCRdb called the multiplex PCR reads again in MiXCR, with one record for every CDR3 protein. This table holds about 400,000 distinct CDR3 sequences, about 16% found once. Study-level findings and limits: Stable hyperthyroidism was told apart from ophthalmopathy by a model built on 13 V-J features. The model forecast ophthalmopathy, anticipating it by a median about 7 months before onset.

This receptor was identified in a woman aged 30 to 39 with Graves' hyperthyroidism. Sequenced: blood. The rearrangement uses TRBV18 and TRBJ1-1, with D uncertain. CDR3 DNA: TGTGCCAGCCGTGCAGGAATGAACACTGAAGCTTTCTTT. Its protein is CASRAGMNTEAFF. The full variable domain, rest sourced from reference TRBV18 and TRBJ1-1, is NAGVMQNPRHLVRRRGQEARLRCSPMKGHSHVYWYRQLPEEGLKFMVYLQKENIIDESGMPKERFSAEFPKEGPSILRIQQVVRGDSAAYFCASRAGMNTEAFFGQGTRLTVV.